The T cell receptor beta chain under discussion was sequenced for a study of cytomegalovirus exposure and HLA in healthy donors. Donors came from a validation cohort of 90 to 150 subjects, distinct from the first 666-subject cohort. General study results and limits: Confirmation was obtained in vitro that a few CMV-associated chains are specific for CMV antigens. Among TCR beta chains, those listed as cytomegalovirus-associated numbered some 160.

V lost 2 bases and J 9 bases, leaving 11 bases between the germline ends. Germline CDR1 is MRHNA and CDR2 is SNTAGT. The CDR3 extends over 12 amino acids. Profiling relied on immunoSEQ multiplex PCR, and the TCRdb table lists in-frame clones only, not all of them. The sample carries 100,000 to 150,000 clones, just under 90% recorded once. With respect to this clone: What it binds is unknown.

The V gene is TRBV6-4, the J gene TRBJ2-7; weak D call: TRBD2 (5 bases). The receptor was derived from a man younger than 40 in good health and CMV-seronegative. Sample: PBMCs. CDR3 loop: CASSDREGRQYF. The CDR3 bases are TGTGCCAGCAGTGACAGAGAGGGTAGGCAGTACTTC.